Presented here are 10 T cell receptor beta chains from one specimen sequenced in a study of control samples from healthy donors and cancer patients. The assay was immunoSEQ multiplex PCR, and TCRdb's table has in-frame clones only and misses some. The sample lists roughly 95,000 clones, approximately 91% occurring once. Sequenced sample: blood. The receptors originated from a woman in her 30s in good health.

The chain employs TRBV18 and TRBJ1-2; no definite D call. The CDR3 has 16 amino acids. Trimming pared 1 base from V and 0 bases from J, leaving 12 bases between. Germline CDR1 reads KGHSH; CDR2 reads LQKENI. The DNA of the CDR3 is TGTGCCAGCTCACCACGTACCTCAGGACCTAACTATGGCTACACCTTC. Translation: CASSPRTSGPNYGYTF.

Written as DNA, the CDR3 is TGTGCCAGCTCACCCCACCCACAGGGGAGCTACACCTTC. Translation gives CASSPHPQGSYTF. This chain joins TRBV18 and TRBJ1-2, with 7 nucleotides matching TRBD1. From germline, CDR1 is KGHSH and CDR2 LQKENI. V was clipped by 3 bases and J by 9 bases; unmatched bases: 7. The CDR3 extends over 13 amino acids. Together with reference TRBV18 and TRBJ1-2, the CDR3 gives the full variable domain: NAGVMQNPRHLVRRRGQEARLRCSPMKGHSHVYWYRQLPEEGLKFMVYLQKENIIDESGMPKERFSAEFPKEGPSILRIQQVVRGDSAAYFCASSPHPQGSYTFGSGTRLTVV.

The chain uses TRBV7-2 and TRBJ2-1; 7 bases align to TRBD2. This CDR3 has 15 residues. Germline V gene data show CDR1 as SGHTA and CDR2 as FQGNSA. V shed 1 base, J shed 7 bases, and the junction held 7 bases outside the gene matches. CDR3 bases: TGTGCCAGCAGCTTAGACGGGACTACCGGTAATGAGCAGTTCTTC. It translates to CASSLDGTTGNEQFF.

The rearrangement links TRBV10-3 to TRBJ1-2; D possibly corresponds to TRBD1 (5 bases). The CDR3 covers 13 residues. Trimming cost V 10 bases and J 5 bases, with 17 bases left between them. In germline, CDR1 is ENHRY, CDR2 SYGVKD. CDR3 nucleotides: TGTGCCACCGAGGGGAAGACCCCATATGGCTACACCTTC. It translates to CATEGKTPYGYTF.

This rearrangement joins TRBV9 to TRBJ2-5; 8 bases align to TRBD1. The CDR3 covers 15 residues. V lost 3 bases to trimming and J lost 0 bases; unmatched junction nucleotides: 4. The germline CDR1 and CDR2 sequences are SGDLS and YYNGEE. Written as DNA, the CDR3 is TGTGCCAGCAGCGACGGGGACAGGCACCAAGAGACCCAGTACTTC. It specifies CASSDGDRHQETQYF.

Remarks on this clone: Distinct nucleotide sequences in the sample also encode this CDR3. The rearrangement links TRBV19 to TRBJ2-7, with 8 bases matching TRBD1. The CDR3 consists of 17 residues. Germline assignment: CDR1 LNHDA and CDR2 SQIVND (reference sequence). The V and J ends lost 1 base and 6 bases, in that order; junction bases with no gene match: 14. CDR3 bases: TGTGCCAGTAGTATAGGAACCTACCGGGACAGGTCACGCGAGCAGTACTTC. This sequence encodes CASSIGTYRDRSREQYF.

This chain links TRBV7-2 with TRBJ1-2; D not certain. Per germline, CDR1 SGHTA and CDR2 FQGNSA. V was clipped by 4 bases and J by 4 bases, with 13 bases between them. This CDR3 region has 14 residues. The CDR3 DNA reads TGTGCCAGCAGCTCACGAATTCCGATCTATGGCTACACCTTC. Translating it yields CASSSRIPIYGYTF.

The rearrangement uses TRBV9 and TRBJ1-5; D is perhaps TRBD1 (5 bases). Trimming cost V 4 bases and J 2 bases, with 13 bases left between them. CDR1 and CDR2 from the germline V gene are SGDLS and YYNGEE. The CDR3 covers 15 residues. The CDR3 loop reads CASSTSAGGNQPQHF. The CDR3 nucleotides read TGTGCCAGCAGCACGTCCGCGGGGGGCAATCAGCCCCAGCATTTT.

CDR3 loop: CASSSRGQGAKIYEQYF. The CDR3 region has the DNA TGTGCCAGCAGCTCTAGAGGACAGGGGGCTAAGATATACGAGCAGTACTTC. V gene TRBV7-2 combines with J gene TRBJ2-7; TRBD1 matches 11 bases. The CDR3 is 17 amino acids. With V trimmed by 4 bases and J by 4 bases, 12 bases remained unmatched. In germline, CDR1 is SGHTA, CDR2 FQGNSA.

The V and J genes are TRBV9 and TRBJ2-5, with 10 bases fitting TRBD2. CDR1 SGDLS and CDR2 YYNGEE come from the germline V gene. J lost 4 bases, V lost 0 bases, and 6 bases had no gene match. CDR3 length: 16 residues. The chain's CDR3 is CASSVGNSGGIETQYF. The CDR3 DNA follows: TGTGCCAGCAGCGTAGGGAATAGCGGGGGGATAGAGACCCAGTACTTC.